The 9 T cell receptor beta chains below all came from one sample that was sequenced in a study of response to subunit inactivated influenza vaccine. TCRdb analysed the RT-PCR reads with MiXCR anew, one entry per CDR3 protein. This table has just under 550,000 distinct CDR3 sequences, under 25% appearing once. The sample also formed part of further work on T cells expressing NK-cell markers. As reported in that work: With UMIs, 5'RACE template switching was used to make TCR beta cDNA.

Specimen: CD4+ T cells sorted from PBMCs, collected 12 days after vaccination. These receptors were collected from a man aged 45-65 years who received an inactivated influenza vaccine.

This clonotype was picked up a small number of times. The chain carries TRBV29-1 and TRBJ2-1, with D perhaps matching TRBD1 or TRBD2 (5 bases each). Germline-derived CDR1 and CDR2 are SQVTM and ANQGSEA. This CDR3 region has 14 residues. V lost 5 bases and J lost 4, with 15 bases in between. The CDR3 loop reads CSVSRGRQYNEQFF. In DNA, the CDR3 is TGCAGCGTTTCAAGGGGACGGCAATACAATGAGCAGTTCTTC.

The V gene is TRBV11-1, the J gene TRBJ2-7, with 7 bases fitting TRBD1. This CDR3 is built from 14 residues. The germline V gene has CDR1 SGHAT and CDR2 FQDESV (reference sequence). V was clipped by 6 bases and J by 3 bases; unmatched bases: 8. The CDR3: CASSYRDSLYEQYF. For the CDR3, the DNA is TGTGCCAGCAGTTACAGGGACAGCCTCTACGAGCAGTACTTC.

The chain is built from TRBV6-1 and TRBJ1-5; TRBD1 might be the D (5 bases). This CDR3 is 16 amino acids long. From germline, CDR1 is MNHNS and CDR2 SASEGT. V was trimmed by 5 bases and J by 0 bases, leaving 14 bases between them. CDR3 in DNA: TGTGCCAGCAGTAGATGGGGGAAGTATAGCAATCAGCCCCAGCATTTT. It translates to CASSRWGKYSNQPQHF.

This clonotype was detected a few times. The chain couples TRBV11-2 to TRBJ1-6, with 8 bases matching TRBD1. J gave up 10 bases and V 3 bases, and 5 bases lay outside the gene matches. The germline CDR1 and CDR2 sequences are SGHAT and FQNNGV. The CDR3 totals 14 residues. CDR3 region: CASSFRTGLSPLHF. In DNA, the CDR3 is TGTGCCAGCAGCTTTCGGACAGGGTTGTCACCCCTCCACTTT.

The chain combines TRBV28 with TRBJ2-4; D unresolved. CDR1 is MDHEN and CDR2 is SYDVKM in the germline V gene. The CDR3 totals 14 residues. Between the trimmed V and J ends, which lost 7 bases and 6 bases, there was a span of 16 bases. As DNA, the CDR3 is TGTGCCAGCACCTACGGGTCGGTTAGAAACATTCAGTACTTC. Protein product: CASTYGSVRNIQYF. Full variable domain (missing parts from reference TRBV28 and TRBJ2-4): DVKVTQSSRYLVKRTGEKVFLECVQDMDHENMFWYRQDPGLGLRLIYFSYDVKMKEKGDIPEGYSVSREKKERFSLILESASTNQTSMYLCASTYGSVRNIQYFGAGTRLSVL.

This clonotype was seen repeatedly, ten times or more. J is TRBJ2-1 and V is TRBV24-1, with 9 bases matching TRBD2. V lost 5 bases and J lost 7; bases outside the gene matches: 17. In germline, CDR1 is KGHDR, CDR2 SFDVKD. The CDR3 is 18 amino acids. As DNA, the CDR3 is TGTGCCACCAGTGGTGGCCCCTCCGTGGCGGGAGGGATGAATGAGCAGTTCTTC. This gives the protein CATSGGPSVAGGMNEQFF.

The V and J genes are TRBV5-1 and TRBJ2-5; unclear D gene. V was trimmed by 1 base and J by 1 base, leaving 8 bases between them. This CDR3 spans 14 amino acids. CDR1 SGHRS and CDR2 YFSETQ come from the germline V gene. CDR3 in DNA: TGCGCCAGCAGCTTGTCCACCACCCAAGAGACCCAGTACTTC. Its translation is CASSLSTTQETQYF. Looking up the rest from reference TRBV5-1 and TRBJ2-5 gives the full variable domain: KAGVTQTPRYLIKTRGQQVTLSCSPISGHRSVSWYQQTPGQGLQFLFEYFSETQRNKGNFPGRFSGRQFSNSRSEMNVSTLELGDSALYLCASSLSTTQETQYFGPGTRLLVL.

CDR3 protein: CSAPSGGTTDTQYF. Written as DNA, the CDR3 is TGCAGTGCTCCCAGCGGGGGAACTACAGATACGCAGTATTTT. V usage is TRBV20-1 and J usage is TRBJ2-3; 8 positions match TRBD2. The V gene end was trimmed by 5 bases and the J gene end by 3 bases; junction bases not matched to a gene: 7. Germline V gene lookup returns CDR1 DFQATT and CDR2 SNEGSKA (reference sequence). The CDR3 is made up of 14 amino acids.

In its sample, this clonotype was seen a few times. This chain joins TRBV12-3 or TRBV12-4 and TRBJ2-2; 8 nucleotides line up with TRBD2. V lost 6 bases, J lost 5 bases, and 11 bases stayed unmatched. The CDR3 is made up of 16 amino acids. CDR3 nucleotides: TGTGCCAGCAGAATGTCGGGAGGGCCCCTGACCGGGGAGCTGTTTTTT. Translated: CASRMSGGPLTGELFF.